This TCR beta chain was sequenced in a study of shared clonotypes between healthy human individuals. As for the study in general: Donors had three CD4 naive, three CD4 memory, two CD8 naive and one CD8 memory plate apiece.

Concerning this clone itself: What it recognizes is unknown.

CDR1 LNHDA and CDR2 SQIVND come from the germline V gene (reference sequence). Trimming shortened V by 7 bases and J by 2 bases, and 12 bases separated the two germline ends. This CDR3 spans 15 amino acids. Whole-study results and caveats: For naive CD4 cells, roughly 4.6% of clonotypes were shared across a few donors.

An assay was performed, and its level was deep. TCRdb keeps only in-frame clones here, not all; method: immunoSEQ multiplex PCR. The data show 2 million to 3 million clones, about 92% seen once. Sequencing was done on a sample of naive CD4+ T cells sorted from blood. Noted subset: CD45RA+ positively selected. The rearrangement uses TRBV19 and TRBJ2-6; D is unresolved. The sequence was obtained from a young man in good health. CDR3 nucleotide sequence: TGTGCCAGTACCGTGGGTATGACTGGGGCCAACGTCCTGACTTTC. Its protein product is CASTVGMTGANVLTF.